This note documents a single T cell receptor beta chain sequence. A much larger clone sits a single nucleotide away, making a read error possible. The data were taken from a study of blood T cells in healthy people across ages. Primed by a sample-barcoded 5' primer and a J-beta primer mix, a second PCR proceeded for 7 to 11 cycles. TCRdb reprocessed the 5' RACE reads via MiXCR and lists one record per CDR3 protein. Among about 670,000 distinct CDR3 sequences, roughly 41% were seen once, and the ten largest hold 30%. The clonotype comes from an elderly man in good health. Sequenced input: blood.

CDR3 coding DNA: TGTGCCAGCAGTCCCCGGTCTAGCGGGAGTTACGAGCAGTACTTC. Translation: CASSPRSSGSYEQYF. This sequence joins TRBV6-6 and TRBJ2-7; 10 bases agree with TRBD2. V dropped 5 bases and J dropped 4; count of bases not matched to a gene: 8. Germline-derived CDR1 and CDR2 are MNHNY and SVGAGI (reference sequence). The CDR3 is made up of 15 amino acids.